This T cell receptor beta chain was retrieved from a study of shared clonotypes between healthy human individuals. Broader study findings: Larger richness was generally estimated for naive than memory subsets. Of the naive CD4 clonotypes, around 5% were shared across a handful of donors.

Sequencing was at deep level. The protocol was immunoSEQ multiplex PCR, while the TCRdb copy is restricted to in-frame clones and leaves out a portion. The repertoire includes 2 million to 2.5 million clones, more than 90% of them detected once, and 0.1% to 0.15% sits in the top ten. Comment on this clone: Antigen unknown. Other DNA sequences in this specimen translate into the identical CDR3.

The sequenced sample consisted of naive CD4+ T cells sorted from blood. Regarding subset: CD45RA+ positively selected. This clonotype was sampled from a man between 18 and 29 years old in good health.

The CDR3 coding sequence is TGCGCCAGCAGTCGCGGACAGGCCTACGAGCAGTACTTC. This sequence encodes CASSRGQAYEQYF. This chain joins TRBV5-1 and TRBJ2-7; 7 nucleotides agree with TRBD1. Germline-derived CDR1 and CDR2 are SGHRS and YFSETQ. The CDR3 is made up of 13 amino acids. V lost 5 bases to trimming and J lost 2 bases; unmatched junction nucleotides: 4.